A single sample gave rise to the 29 T cell receptor beta chains below, sequenced in a study of blood T cell repertoires in COVID-19. The assay was immunoSEQ multiplex PCR, and TCRdb's table has in-frame clones only and misses some. Here the sample spans roughly 300,000 clones, about 86% being singletons. The sample consisted of peripheral blood. Every receptor here comes from a woman aged 60-75 years with active or convalescent COVID-19.

For the CDR3, the DNA is TGTGCCAGCAGTAAGGGGGGGTCTAACACCGGGGAGCTGTTTTTT. It specifies CASSKGGSNTGELFF. V gene TRBV6-5 combines with J gene TRBJ2-2, with a tentative D call TRBD2 (7 bases). This CDR3 contains 15 residues. Germline CDR1 reads MNHEY; CDR2 reads SVGAGI. Trimming left V 5 bases short and J 2 bases short, with 12 bases between.

This CDR3 is CAISGGQGRGMETQYF. In nucleotides, the CDR3 is TGTGCCATCAGCGGGGGACAGGGACGAGGAATGGAGACCCAGTACTTC. The rearrangement links TRBV10-3 to TRBJ2-5; 9 bases line up with TRBD1. V gave up 6 bases and J gave up 5 bases; unmatched junction bases: 13. The CDR3 has 16 amino acids. Germline-derived CDR1 and CDR2 are ENHRY and SYGVKD.

The CDR3 nucleotides read TGTGCCAGCAGTATGCGGGGGACAGGGGACTATGGCTACACCTTC. Its translation is CASSMRGTGDYGYTF. The chain combines TRBV5-6 with TRBJ1-2, with 10 nucleotides matching TRBD1. The CDR3 runs to 15 residues. Germline values: CDR1 SGHDT, CDR2 YYEEEE. Trimming at V came to 5 bases and at J to 3 bases, leaving 7 bases not matched to a gene.

This clone came up once. This sequence joins TRBV2 and TRBJ1-1; D unresolved. CDR1 is SNHLY and CDR2 is FYNNEI in the germline V gene. Trimming took 3 bases from V and 7 from J, leaving 9 bases between them. This CDR3 has 12 residues. The CDR3 spells CASSELGVEAFF. For the CDR3, the DNA is TGTGCCAGCAGTGAGCTCGGGGTTGAAGCTTTCTTT.

The chain carries TRBV11-2 and TRBJ1-2, with 8 bases matching TRBD1. CDR3 length equals 13 residues. CDR1 is SGHAT, CDR2 FQNNGV, per germline. The junction had 9 bases not matched to a gene; V was cut back by 7 bases and J by 8 bases. CDR3 nucleotides: TGTGCCAGCACCGCAGGGGGCGAGTCGGGCTACACCTTC. This sequence encodes CASTAGGESGYTF.

This chain joins TRBV30 and TRBJ1-2; tentatively, D is TRBD1 (5 bases). V lost 3 bases, J lost 4 bases, and 15 bases lay in between. Germline CDR1 reads GTSNPN; CDR2 reads SVGIG (reference sequence). The CDR3 loop spans 14 amino acids. The CDR3, as DNA: TGTGCCTGGAGAACCCCCGGGGGGAGCTATGGCTACACCTTC. Protein sequence: CAWRTPGGSYGYTF.

The gene calls are TRBV10-1 and TRBJ1-2, with 7 bases identical to TRBD1. Germline V gene data show CDR1 as WNHNN and CDR2 as SYGVQD (reference sequence). The V segment lost 3 bases and the J segment 5 bases; nucleotides outside the gene matches: 3. This CDR3 contains 13 residues. Here the CDR3 reads CASSDAGGYGYTF. The CDR3 DNA follows: TGCGCCAGCAGTGATGCAGGGGGATATGGCTACACCTTC.

This clone was found once. This sequence joins TRBV21-1 and TRBJ1-4. TRBV21-1 is flagged as a pseudogene. The length of the CDR3 is 16 residues. The CDR3 DNA is TGTGCCAGCAGCAAAGCTGAGGGTCGAAGTAATGAAAAACTGTTTTTT. Protein: CASSKAEGRSNEKLFF.

This clone was seen more than once but under ten times. This chain links TRBV29-1 with TRBJ2-1; D may be TRBD2 (6 bases). Per germline, CDR1 SQVTM and CDR2 ANQGSEA. This CDR3 is built from 12 residues. V lost 0 bases and J lost 13, with 13 bases in between. The CDR3 reads CSVEDLRGLQFF. The CDR3 DNA reads as TGCAGCGTTGAAGATCTACGGGGGTTACAGTTCTTC.

The V call is TRBV5-6, the J call TRBJ2-1, with 8 bases fitting TRBD1. The trim removed 2 bases at V and 7 bases at J, leaving 2 bases unmatched. The CDR3 runs to 13 residues. Looked up from germline, CDR1 is SGHDT and CDR2 is YYEEEE. The CDR3 loop reads CASSFRTGNEQFF. The CDR3 nucleotides are TGTGCCAGCAGCTTTCGGACAGGGAATGAGCAGTTCTTC.

V and J are TRBV7-8 and TRBJ1-4, with a tentative D call TRBD1 (6 bases). V was clipped by 5 bases and J by 3 bases, with 13 bases between them. Per the germline V gene, CDR1 is SGHVS and CDR2 is FQNEAQ. The CDR3 extends over 15 amino acids. The DNA for the CDR3 is TGTGCCAGCAGCGTTAGGGGGGGGGCTAATGAAAAACTGTTTTTT. Amino acid sequence: CASSVRGGANEKLFF.

This chain joins TRBV9 and TRBJ1-1; tentative D call: TRBD1 (5 bases). V lost 7 bases to trimming and J lost 3 bases, with 19 bases between them. The CDR3 is 15 amino acids. Germline V gives CDR1 SGDLS, CDR2 YYNGEE. The CDR3 coding sequence is TGTGCCAGCGCGAGGGACTCCTGGGAGGACACTGAAGCTTTCTTT. It encodes CASARDSWEDTEAFF.

V and J are TRBV19 and TRBJ2-3; 14 bases line up with TRBD2. The V segment lost 5 bases and the J segment 2 bases; nucleotides outside the gene matches: 3. This CDR3 has 16 amino acids. Germline values: CDR1 LNHDA, CDR2 SQIVND (reference sequence). The CDR3, as DNA: TGTGCCAGTAGTCGACTAGCGGGGGGGATCACAGATACGCAGTATTTT. It encodes CASSRLAGGITDTQYF.

The J gene is TRBJ2-3, the V gene TRBV3-1 (or the pseudogene TRBV3-2), with 12 bases identical to TRBD2. The CDR3 consists of 18 residues. With V trimmed by 3 bases and J by 0 bases, 7 bases remained unmatched. Germline V gene data show CDR1 as LGHDT and CDR2 as YNNKEL (reference sequence). The CDR3 sequence: CASSQPSGGGSSTDTQYF. CDR3 sequence (DNA): TGTGCCAGCAGCCAGCCTAGCGGGGGGGGCTCTAGCACAGATACGCAGTATTTT.

The gene calls are TRBV5-5 and TRBJ1-4; D perhaps matches TRBD1 (5 bases). The CDR3 is 16 amino acids. The V gene lost 4 bases and the J gene lost 0 bases, with 13 bases spanning the gap. CDR1 is SGHKS and CDR2 is YYEKEE in the germline V gene (reference sequence). CDR3 in amino acids: CASSDPGGATNEKLFF. The CDR3 nucleotides are TGTGCCAGCAGCGACCCGGGGGGGGCAACTAATGAAAAACTGTTTTTT. The whole variable domain, filled in from reference TRBV5-5 and TRBJ1-4, reads DAGVTQSPTHLIKTRGQQVTLRCSPISGHKSVSWYQQVLGQGPQFIFQYYEKEERGRGNFPDRFSARQFPNYSSELNVNALLLGDSALYLCASSDPGGATNEKLFFGSGTQLSVL.

This clone turned up a few times. V and J are TRBV9 and TRBJ2-1; 11 nucleotides match TRBD2. CDR3 length: 17 amino acids. Trimming cost V 6 bases and J 5 bases; bases outside gene matches: 13. CDR1 SGDLS and CDR2 YYNGEE come from the germline V gene. The CDR3 spells CASTPGLAVSYNNEQFF. Written as DNA, the CDR3 is TGTGCCAGCACCCCGGGACTAGCGGTCTCCTATAACAATGAGCAGTTCTTC.

Remarks on this clone: Other nucleotide sequences in the sample specify the same CDR3. This chain links TRBV5-1 with TRBJ2-1; D perhaps matches TRBD2 (7 bases). Germline lookup yields CDR1 SGHRS and CDR2 YFSETQ. V lost 2 bases and J lost 3, with 12 bases in between. CDR3 length: 15 residues. The CDR3 protein is CASSLDGGLYNEQFF. In DNA, the CDR3 is TGCGCCAGCAGCTTAGACGGGGGGCTCTACAATGAGCAGTTCTTC.

V usage is TRBV15 and J usage is TRBJ2-7, with 8 bases aligning to TRBD2. The CDR3 is 15 amino acids. The V gene's germline CDR1 is LNHNV and CDR2 YYDKDF (reference sequence). V gave up 0 bases and J gave up 3 bases; unmatched junction bases: 4. Here the CDR3 DNA reads TGTGCCACCAGCAGAGATAGGGGGACTAGCTACGAGCAGTACTTC. Translation: CATSRDRGTSYEQYF.

This clone appeared a few times. This chain links TRBV7-3 with TRBJ2-2; 7 bases agree with TRBD1. The V gene end was trimmed by 4 bases and the J gene end by 6 bases; junction bases not matched to a gene: 8. This CDR3 contains 15 residues. The germline V gene has CDR1 SGHTA and CDR2 FQGTGA. CDR3 bases: TGTGCCAGCAGCTCTAGACAGGGATGGGCCGGGGAGCTGTTTTTT. This gives the protein CASSSRQGWAGELFF. The full variable domain, in which reference TRBV7-3 and TRBJ2-2 provide the parts outside the CDR3, is GAGVSQTPSNKVTEKGKYVELRCDPISGHTALYWYRQSLGQGPEFLIYFQGTGAADDSGLPNDRFFAVRPEGSVSTLKIQRTERGDSAVYLCASSSRQGWAGELFFGEGSRLTVL.

The rearrangement joins TRBV11-2 to TRBJ1-6; D is unresolved. The CDR3 extends over 19 amino acids. Germline CDR1 reads SGHAT; CDR2 reads FQNNGV. Trimming removed 2 bases from V and 2 bases from J, with 19 bases in between. The CDR3 is CASSLYGGRLLPYNSPLHF. In nucleotides, the CDR3 is TGTGCCAGCAGCTTATATGGAGGTCGCCTGCTTCCCTATAATTCACCCCTCCACTTT.

CDR3 nucleotides: TGTGCCAGCAGTAGGGGCCGACAGGCCGAGCAGTACTTC. Protein product: CASSRGRQAEQYF. This chain links TRBV6-5 with TRBJ2-7, with TRBD1 as a possible D gene (6 bases). The CDR3 spans 13 residues. Trimming cost V 5 bases and J 6 bases, with 14 bases left between them. Germline V lookup: CDR1 MNHEY, CDR2 SVGAGI.

Points on this clone: Other nucleotide sequences in the sample specify the same CDR3. The CDR3 bases are TGTGCCAGCAGCGTTCAGGGCAACACTGAAGCTTTCTTT. Amino acid sequence: CASSVQGNTEAFF. J is TRBJ1-1 and V is TRBV9, with D perhaps TRBD1 (5 bases). V was pared by 2 bases and J by 2 bases, with 7 bases between. This CDR3 has 13 amino acids. The germline gives CDR1 SGDLS, CDR2 YYNGEE.

J is TRBJ1-2 and V is TRBV9; D perhaps matches TRBD1 (6 bases). V lost 0 bases and J 4 bases, leaving 13 bases between the germline ends. This CDR3 spans 15 amino acids. From germline, CDR1 is SGDLS and CDR2 YYNGEE. CDR3 DNA: TGTGCCAGCAGCGTAGGGACAGATTCTCTCTATGGCTACACCTTC. This encodes CASSVGTDSLYGYTF.

The chain combines TRBV20-1 with TRBJ1-2; no firm D call. Germline values: CDR1 DFQATT, CDR2 SNEGSKA (reference sequence). There are 11 residues in the CDR3. Trimming shortened V by 6 bases and J by 4 bases, and 9 bases separated the two germline ends. CDR3 bases: TGCAGTGCACCTACAGTCTATGGCTACACCTTC. Translated: CSAPTVYGYTF.

This chain connects TRBV27 to TRBJ1-5; the match to TRBD1 covers 9 bases. This CDR3 region has 17 residues. V trimming: 4 bases; J trimming: 6 bases; junction bases outside the gene matches: 13. Germline assignment: CDR1 MNHEY and CDR2 SMNVEV (reference sequence). The CDR3 DNA is TGTGCCAGCAGTTCGGACAGGGGAGGGGGGGGTGCTCAGCCCCAGCATTTT. As protein: CASSSDRGGGGAQPQHF.

This clone was recorded once. The chain joins TRBV20-1 to TRBJ1-1, with TRBD1 matching over 9 bases. There are 14 residues in the CDR3. Trimming cost V 3 bases and J 4 bases; bases outside gene matches: 6. Germline V gene lookup returns CDR1 DFQATT and CDR2 SNEGSKA (reference sequence). The CDR3 protein is CSASGQGPGTEAFF. CDR3 DNA sequence: TGCAGTGCTAGTGGACAGGGGCCGGGCACTGAAGCTTTCTTT.

This clone appeared a single time. The rearrangement links TRBV11-3 to TRBJ2-2; TRBD1 agrees at 7 bases. Germline loops: CDR1 SGHNT, CDR2 YENEEA. The CDR3 is 15 residues long. Trimming at V came to 1 base and at J to 6 bases, leaving 5 bases not matched to a gene. The CDR3, as DNA: TGTGCCAGCAGCTTAGGGGACAGCAGCTCCGGGGAGCTGTTTTTT. Residues: CASSLGDSSSGELFF.

This rearrangement joins TRBV3-1 (or the pseudogene TRBV3-2) to TRBJ2-7; TRBD1 aligns across 10 bases. The CDR3 spans 17 residues. The V gene end was trimmed by 1 base and the J gene end by 4 bases; junction bases not matched to a gene: 10. CDR1 and CDR2 from the germline V gene are LGHDT and YNNKEL (reference sequence). The CDR3 spells CASSQVPFGTGAYEQYF. The CDR3 nucleotides are TGTGCCAGCAGCCAAGTCCCCTTCGGGACAGGGGCTTACGAGCAGTACTTC.

This clone showed up just once. The rearrangement links TRBV27 to TRBJ1-5, with D possibly being TRBD1 (6 bases). Germline V gene data show CDR1 as MNHEY and CDR2 as SMNVEV (reference sequence). The V end lost 6 bases, the J end lost 3 bases, and 21 bases lay between the germline ends. CDR3 size: 17 residues. The CDR3 DNA reads TGTGCCAGCAGCCGAAGACAGGACTTTACATCCAATCAGCCCCAGCATTTT. Its protein is CASSRRQDFTSNQPQHF.